The 5 T cell receptor beta chains presented below share a single source sample, sequenced in a study of glioma-infiltrating T cells. Using RNA template, CDR3s of TCR alpha and beta were amplified with iRepertoire arm-PCR. TCRdb fed the multiplex PCR reads into MiXCR, producing one record per CDR3 protein. The sample has some 120,000 distinct CDR3 sequences; roughly 25% are singletons. Material: glioma tissue, nonneoplastic brain tissue, or PBMCs (not recorded which). Receptor source: a human donor with low-grade glioma or glioblastoma, undergoing nonglioma brain surgery, or in good health (not recorded which).

This clonotype was recorded many times. The junction departs from the called germline gene at one end, perhaps through a read error. CDR3 region: CASSEPMQPGLAGFRDF. The CDR3 DNA sequence: TGTGCCAGCAGTGAACCGATGCAACCGGGACTAGCGGGATTTAGGGACTTC. The chain recombines TRBV25-1 with TRBJ2-7; TRBD2 matches at 13 bases. The CDR3 sequence is 17 residues long. CDR1 MGHDK and CDR2 SYGVNS come from the germline V gene.

This clonotype has at least ten counts. J is TRBJ1-5 and V is TRBV25-1; D unclear. CDR1 is MGHDK and CDR2 is SYGVNS in the germline V gene. The CDR3 has 13 residues. V was clipped by 4 bases and J by 4 bases, with 8 bases between them. The CDR3 sequence: CASSVRENQPQHF. CDR3 DNA: TGTGCCAGCAGTGTAAGGGAGAATCAGCCCCAGCATTTT.

This clonotype was detected only once. This could be a read error, since a much larger clone is one nucleotide away. The rearrangement uses TRBV19 and TRBJ2-1, with unresolved D. CDR1 and CDR2 (germline): LNHDA, SQIVND (reference sequence). The V and J ends lost 7 bases and 0 bases respectively, with 13 bases between them. CDR3 length: 15 amino acids. CDR3 sequence: CASNVDESSYNEQFF. Written as DNA, the CDR3 is TGTGCCAGTAATGTGGACGAAAGCTCCTACAATGAGCAGTTCTTC.

There are many counts of this clonotype. V gene TRBV7-2 combines with J gene TRBJ2-1; a weak D match, TRBD2 (6 bases). This CDR3 comprises 13 residues. Per germline, CDR1 SGHTA and CDR2 FQGNSA. V was trimmed by 5 bases and J by 9 bases, leaving 14 bases between them. CDR3 region: CASSGRDSGEQFF. CDR3 coding DNA: TGTGCCAGCAGCGGTAGGGACTCCGGTGAGCAGTTCTTC.

This clonotype was found once. Possible read error: a much larger clone is one base away. V usage is TRBV4-1 and J usage is TRBJ2-3; maybe TRBD2 (6 bases). The CDR3 spans 16 residues. The germline V gene has CDR1 MGHRA and CDR2 YSYEKL. In nucleotides, the CDR3 is TGCGCCAGCAGCCACGCGGGGCGAGGCTCCACAGATAAGCAGTATTTT. The encoded protein is CASSHAGRGSTDKQYF.